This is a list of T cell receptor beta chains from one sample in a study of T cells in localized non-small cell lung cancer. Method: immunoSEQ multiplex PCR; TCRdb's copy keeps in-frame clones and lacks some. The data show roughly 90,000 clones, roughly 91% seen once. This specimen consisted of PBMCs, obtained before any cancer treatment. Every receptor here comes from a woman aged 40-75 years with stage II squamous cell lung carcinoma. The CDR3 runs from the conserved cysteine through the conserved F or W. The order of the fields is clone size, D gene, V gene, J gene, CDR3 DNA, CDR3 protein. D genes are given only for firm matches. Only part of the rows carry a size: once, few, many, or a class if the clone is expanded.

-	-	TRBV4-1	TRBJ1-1	TGCGCCAGCAGCCAAGATGTACAGGGCGTCACTGAAGCTTTCTTT	CASSQDVQGVTEAFF
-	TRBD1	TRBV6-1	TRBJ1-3	TGTGCCAGCAGTGAAGCCAACGCAGGGGGCTCCGGAAACACCATATATTTT	CASSEANAGGSGNTIYF
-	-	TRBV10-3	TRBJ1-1	TGTGCCATCAGAGGGGGTGGCACCACTGAAGCTTTCTTT	CAIRGGGTTEAFF
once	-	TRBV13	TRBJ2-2	TGTGCCAGCAGCTTATGGTCTTCAGGGGCCAACACCGGGGAGCTGTTTTTT	CASSLWSSGANTGELFF
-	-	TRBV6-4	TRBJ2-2	TGTGCCAGCAGACTGGGCGGGATCGATACCGGGGAGCTGTTTTTT	CASRLGGIDTGELFF
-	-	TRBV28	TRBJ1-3	TGTGCCAGCTCAACTCGGCGAACGCGCTCTGGAAACACCATATATTTT	CASSTRRTRSGNTIYF
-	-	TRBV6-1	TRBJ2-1	TGTGCCAGCACCCTAACCCAGCAGGGATATGAGCAGTTCTTC	CASTLTQQGYEQFF
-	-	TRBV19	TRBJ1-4	TGTGCCAGTAACCATGGGGGAGGTGGTCTCGGGGAAAAACTGTTTTTT	CASNHGGGGLGEKLFF
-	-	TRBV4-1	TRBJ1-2	TGCGCCAGCAGCCAAGAGGGGGGAACTCCTCTCAATGGCTACACCTTC	CASSQEGGTPLNGYTF
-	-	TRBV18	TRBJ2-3	TGTGCCAGCTCACCAATCTCGTCTGATACGCAGTATTTT	CASSPISSDTQYF
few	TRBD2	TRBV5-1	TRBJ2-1	TGCGCCAGCAGCACCGGACTAGCGGGGGGGCGGGAGAATGAGCAGTTCTTC	CASSTGLAGGRENEQFF